This entry features one T cell receptor (beta chain) sequence. Authors' processing steps: Nucleated cell number was recorded as an estimate derived from reference gene primer amplification. Profiled with immunoSEQ multiplex PCR; TCRdb holds only in-frame clones, not every one. V and J calls and clone size come straight from that table; D and trimming were deduced from the DNA. Of about 290,000 clones listed, around nine tenths are singletons. The record originates from a study of blood T cell repertoires in COVID-19. Germline V CDR1 and CDR2: SGDLS, YYNGEE. This CDR3 is 13 amino acids long. Between the trimmed V and J ends, which lost 2 bases and 8 bases, there was a span of 8 bases.

This TCR was sampled from a woman in her 40s who had recovered from COVID-19. Sequencing input: PBMCs or T cells enriched from blood (not recorded which). The genes are TRBV9 and TRBJ1-6; D is unresolved. The CDR3: CASSVTGHSPLHF. The DNA of the CDR3 is TGTGCCAGCAGCGTGACGGGTCATTCACCCCTCCACTTT.